These 28 T cell receptor beta chains share one sample of origin, sequenced in a study of memory CD4+ T cells and cytomegalovirus serostatus. Generated by immunoSEQ multiplex PCR, the TCRdb table keeps only in-frame clones and is missing some. The table shows about 41,000 clones, with roughly 83% occurring only once. The sort gate was single viable CD3+CD4+CD8-CD45RO+ cells for memory CD4+ T cells. Sequencing was carried out using memory CD4+ T cells from blood. These receptor sequences come from an adult in good health and CMV-seronegative.

The rearrangement uses TRBV2 and TRBJ1-1; D not resolved. Germline assignment: CDR1 SNHLY and CDR2 FYNNEI. The V end was cut by 8 bases, the J end by 2 bases, with 18 bases between. The CDR3 runs 15 residues. The CDR3 region has the DNA TGTGCCAGCCTACCCCGGTCGGGCCGTAACACTGAAGCTTTCTTT. Protein product: CASLPRSGRNTEAFF. The variable domain in full, completed from reference TRBV2 and TRBJ1-1, reads EPEVTQTPSHQVTQMGQEVILRCVPISNHLYFYWYRQILGQKVEFLVSFYNNEISEKSEIFDDQFSVERPDGSNFTLKIRSTKLEDSAMYFCASLPRSGRNTEAFFGQGTRLTVV.

The chain combines TRBV30 with TRBJ1-4; D is unclear. Germline V gene data show CDR1 as GTSNPN and CDR2 as SVGIG (reference sequence). V lost 0 bases to trimming and J lost 7 bases, with 12 bases between them. The CDR3 runs to 14 residues. The CDR3 DNA reads as TGTGCCTGGAGTGTACTAGGGAACGGTGAAAAACTGTTTTTT. Translation: CAWSVLGNGEKLFF.

This chain connects TRBV9 to TRBJ1-3, with unresolved D. Between the trimmed V and J ends, which lost 1 base and 2 bases, there was a span of 10 bases. This CDR3 has 15 residues. Per germline, CDR1 SGDLS and CDR2 YYNGEE. The CDR3 nucleotides read TGTGCCAGCAGCGTACTGGGGTCTCCTGGAAACACCATATATTTT. It specifies CASSVLGSPGNTIYF.

The chain combines TRBV25-1 with TRBJ1-2, with D possibly matching TRBD1 (5 bases). The CDR3 has 12 amino acids. Germline V gene sequence: CDR1 MGHDK, CDR2 SYGVNS. V was trimmed by 3 bases and J by 8 bases, leaving 10 bases between them. CDR3 region: CASSEQGLGYTF. The DNA for the CDR3 is TGTGCCAGCAGTGAGCAGGGTTTGGGCTACACCTTC.

The chain recombines TRBV19 with TRBJ1-2; D is possibly TRBD1 (6 bases). The V end lost 3 bases, the J end lost 5 bases, and 13 bases lay between the germline ends. Germline-derived CDR1 and CDR2 are LNHDA and SQIVND (reference sequence). The CDR3 has 14 amino acids. As DNA, the CDR3 is TGTGCCAGTAGTATCCAGGGGACCAAATATGGCTACACCTTC. Translated: CASSIQGTKYGYTF.

The chain combines TRBV20-1 with TRBJ2-3, with unresolved D. The CDR3 contains 11 residues. Trimming removed 7 bases at V and 6 bases at J, with 11 bases between. CDR1 DFQATT and CDR2 SNEGSKA come from the germline V gene (reference sequence). The CDR3 DNA reads TGCAGTGTAAAAGGGTGGGATACGCAGTATTTT. This codes for CSVKGWDTQYF.

The rearrangement links TRBV14 to TRBJ1-2; D is ambiguous. Trimming pared 1 base from V and 4 bases from J, leaving 13 bases between. CDR3 size: 15 residues. The germline CDR1 and CDR2 sequences are SGHDN and FVKESK. CDR3 sequence reads: CASSQAPQVSYGYTF. CDR3 DNA: TGTGCCAGCAGCCAAGCCCCCCAGGTCAGCTATGGCTACACCTTC.

This clone was seen only a few times. V gene TRBV2 combines with J gene TRBJ1-1; D remains unclear. CDR1 and CDR2 (germline): SNHLY, FYNNEI. The CDR3 totals 15 residues. V was pared by 6 bases and J by 1 base, with 15 bases between. The CDR3 sequence is CASSQHPDGNTEAFF. The CDR3 DNA follows: TGTGCCAGCAGCCAACACCCGGACGGGAACACTGAAGCTTTCTTT.

This rearrangement joins TRBV27 to TRBJ1-1, with 12 bases identical to TRBD1. CDR3 length: 22 residues. V was clipped by 6 bases and J by 0 bases; unmatched bases: 23. Germline CDR1 and CDR2: MNHEY and SMNVEV (reference sequence). DNA of the CDR3: TGTGCCAGCAGCCGTAGGGTCCCGGGACAGGGGGCCGATACTAGAATGAACACTGAAGCTTTCTTT. It yields the protein CASSRRVPGQGADTRMNTEAFF.

The rearrangement links TRBV2 to TRBJ2-3; unclear D gene. The CDR3 loop spans 15 amino acids. The V end was cut by 4 bases, the J end by 0 bases, with 11 bases between. CDR1 and CDR2 from the germline V gene are SNHLY and FYNNEI. DNA of the CDR3: TGTGCCAGCAGTGTCAAGGGAACTAGCACAGATACGCAGTATTTT. Its translation is CASSVKGTSTDTQYF.

The gene calls are TRBV18 and TRBJ2-7, with a possible D match to TRBD2 (7 bases). The V end lost 3 bases, the J end lost 1 base, and 13 bases lay between the germline ends. From germline, CDR1 is KGHSH and CDR2 LQKENI. The CDR3 has 15 amino acids. The CDR3 spells CASSPGGGLSYEQYF. The CDR3 nucleotides are TGTGCCAGCTCACCGGGGGGGGGCCTTTCCTACGAGCAGTACTTC.

The J gene is TRBJ1-3, the V gene TRBV6-5; TRBD1 is a possible D gene (5 bases). Per germline, CDR1 MNHEY and CDR2 SVGAGI. Trimming removed 6 bases at V and 3 bases at J, with 15 bases between. The CDR3 sequence is 15 residues long. CDR3: CASSRQGWGGNTIYF. The CDR3 nucleotides read TGTGCCAGCAGCCGTCAGGGTTGGGGTGGAAACACCATATATTTT.

Written as DNA, the CDR3 is TGTGCCAGCATGATTCGGGGGGGCGGAGAGACCCAGTACTTC. It translates to CASMIRGGGETQYF. The V call is TRBV7-9, the J call TRBJ2-5; TRBD2 matches 8 bases. Looked up from germline, CDR1 is SEHNR and CDR2 is FQNEAQ (reference sequence). Losses at the gene ends were 7 bases for V and 4 bases for J; bases not matched to a gene: 8. CDR3 length: 14 amino acids.

The chain is built from TRBV4-1 and TRBJ2-5; D is unclear. The V gene's germline CDR1 is MGHRA and CDR2 YSYEKL. CDR3 length: 16 amino acids. V lost 1 base and J 1 base, leaving 13 bases between the germline ends. Here the CDR3 reads CASSQGRGNIQETQYF. For the CDR3, the DNA is TGCGCCAGCAGCCAAGGACGCGGAAACATCCAAGAGACCCAGTACTTC.

The V gene is TRBV2, the J gene TRBJ2-3; TRBD2 aligns across 7 bases. Germline trimming cut 7 bases from V and 2 bases from J; bases unmatched to any gene: 6. The germline V gene has CDR1 SNHLY and CDR2 FYNNEI. There are 14 residues in the CDR3. Written as DNA, the CDR3 is TGTGCCAGCAACCGGGACTATACCACAGATACGCAGTATTTT. Translation: CASNRDYTTDTQYF.

This chain links TRBV18 with TRBJ1-3; D is undetermined. V was cut by 5 bases and J by 4 bases, with 21 bases left in between. CDR1 is KGHSH and CDR2 is LQKENI in the germline V gene. The CDR3 sequence is 17 residues long. CDR3 nucleotides: TGTGCCAGCTCATCCCCACTTCTGATTCCGGGAGGAAACACCATATATTTT. It encodes CASSSPLLIPGGNTIYF.

The chain combines TRBV5-4 with TRBJ2-7; 9 bases fit TRBD1. Trimming took 1 base from V and 5 from J; bases not matched to a gene: 4. Germline CDR1 and CDR2: SGHNT and YYREEE (reference sequence). There are 14 residues in the CDR3. The CDR3 DNA follows: TGTGCCAGCAGCTTGAACAGGGGGCAAGACGAGCAGTACTTC. Protein sequence: CASSLNRGQDEQYF.

This chain connects TRBV6-5 to TRBJ2-3; 11 nucleotides line up with TRBD2. CDR1 is MNHEY and CDR2 is SVGAGI in the germline V gene. CDR3 size: 16 residues. V shed 0 bases and J 4 bases; nucleotides not matched to a gene: 3. The CDR3 here is CASSYSLAGGADTQYF. CDR3 coding DNA: TGTGCCAGCAGTTACTCGCTAGCGGGGGGCGCAGATACGCAGTATTTT.

The chain joins TRBV18 to TRBJ2-5; D call uncertain. V gave up 0 bases and J gave up 5 bases, with 7 bases separating them. The CDR3 has 13 residues. Germline assignment: CDR1 KGHSH and CDR2 LQKENI. CDR3 protein: CASSPPASETQYF. Written as DNA, the CDR3 is TGTGCCAGCTCACCACCCGCCTCGGAGACCCAGTACTTC.

This clone showed up just once. This chain links TRBV11-1 with TRBJ2-3, with 8 nucleotides matching TRBD2. Looked up from germline, CDR1 is SGHAT and CDR2 is FQDESV (reference sequence). Germline trimming cut 5 bases from V and 6 bases from J; bases unmatched to any gene: 10. The CDR3 loop spans 15 amino acids. CDR3 nucleotides: TGTGCCAGCAGCCAAAGCGGGGGCCCAGGGGATACGCAGTATTTT. This sequence encodes CASSQSGGPGDTQYF.

The chain carries TRBV27 and TRBJ1-1; D is possibly TRBD1 (5 bases). Per the germline V gene, CDR1 is MNHEY and CDR2 is SMNVEV (reference sequence). V was shortened by 4 bases and J by 7 bases, with 31 bases between the two germline ends. This CDR3 has 19 residues. DNA of the CDR3: TGTGCCAGCAGTTCATTTACCGGGGCCGAGATCTTGGCTCTGGGTGAAGCTTTCTTT. It encodes CASSSFTGAEILALGEAFF.

V usage is TRBV2 and J usage is TRBJ2-6, with D unresolved. The CDR3 contains 14 residues. Germline CDR1 SNHLY, CDR2 FYNNEI. V gave up 8 bases and J gave up 0 bases, with 8 bases separating them. The CDR3 loop is CASGRTSGANVLTF. In nucleotides, the CDR3 is TGTGCCAGCGGAAGGACCTCTGGGGCCAACGTCCTGACTTTC.

V is TRBV7-8 and J is TRBJ2-7, with D perhaps assigned TRBD1 or TRBD2 (5 bases each). There are 13 residues in the CDR3. Trimming left V 2 bases short and J 5 bases short, with 10 bases between. Germline V gene data show CDR1 as SGHVS and CDR2 as FQNEAQ. In nucleotides, the CDR3 is TGTGCCAGCAGCTTATTTCGGGGCCACGAGCAGTACTTC. It specifies CASSLFRGHEQYF.

V gene TRBV2 combines with J gene TRBJ1-1, with unresolved D. V was trimmed by 4 bases and J by 2 bases, leaving 8 bases between them. Germline-derived CDR1 and CDR2 are SNHLY and FYNNEI. The CDR3 is 13 residues long. CDR3 nucleotides: TGTGCCAGCAGTGTCGAAGAAAACACTGAAGCTTTCTTT. As protein: CASSVEENTEAFF.

The chain uses TRBV12-5 and TRBJ1-4; D perhaps matches TRBD1 (6 bases). V was pared by 7 bases and J by 6 bases, with 15 bases between. Germline-derived CDR1 and CDR2 are LGHNT and FRNRAP. The CDR3 extends over 14 amino acids. DNA of the CDR3: TGTGCTAGTGCCCCGGGACACGGATATGAAAAACTGTTTTTT. Protein: CASAPGHGYEKLFF.

V usage is TRBV2 and J usage is TRBJ2-3; 12 bases map to TRBD2. Germline V gene data show CDR1 as SNHLY and CDR2 as FYNNEI. This CDR3 region has 14 residues. The V gene end was trimmed by 7 bases and the J gene end by 5 bases; junction bases not matched to a gene: 4. Written as DNA, the CDR3 is TGTGCCAGCAAGACTAGCGGGGGCGTAGATACGCAGTATTTT. It is translated as CASKTSGGVDTQYF.

V is TRBV2 and J is TRBJ1-1; D gene unclear. The V end was cut by 7 bases, the J end by 1 base, with 13 bases between. The length of the CDR3 is 14 residues. Looked up from germline, CDR1 is SNHLY and CDR2 is FYNNEI. The CDR3 DNA reads as TGTGCCAGCACCTTCGACGGTGGGAACACTGAAGCTTTCTTT. Its protein product is CASTFDGGNTEAFF.

The chain carries TRBV6-1 and TRBJ1-3, with D possibly TRBD1 on 5 matching bases. Germline V lookup: CDR1 MNHNS, CDR2 SASEGT. The CDR3 is 15 amino acids. With 2 bases removed from V and 4 bases from J, the gap between germline ends came to 12 bases. The chain's CDR3 is CASSEFNRPGNTIYF. The CDR3 coding sequence is TGTGCCAGCAGTGAATTTAACAGGCCGGGAAACACCATATATTTT.